The source of this T cell receptor beta chain is a study of shared clonotypes between healthy human individuals. Study-wide results and limits: Generation of non-shared clonotypes was less probable than generation of clonotypes shared by all four donors. Estimated richness values were generally larger in naive subsets than in memory subsets.

This clone was found a few times. Its specificity is not known. After removal of 10 bases from V and 3 bases from J, the junction contained 1 base not matched to a gene. Germline CDR1 reads MNHNS; CDR2 reads SASEGT. This CDR3 region has 11 residues. Under the authors' procedure: There were no quality scores in the junction-only immunoSEQ sequences, so filtering differed. Sequencing was performed with immunoSEQ multiplex PCR; in TCRdb, only in-frame clones are kept and a portion is missing. V, J and clone size are taken as reported in that table, and D and trimming were inferred from the DNA itself. The table records around 700,000 clones, around 67% of them present only once.

V gene TRBV6-1 combines with J gene TRBJ2-7; 9 bases map to TRBD1. Sequenced input: memory CD4+ T cells sorted from blood. Specified subset: CD45RA-negative fraction. The sequence was obtained from a woman aged 25 to 39 in good health. The CDR3 DNA follows: TGTGCCACGGGACAGGGCTACGAGCAGTACTTC. It translates to CATGQGYEQYF.